Sequencing of this TCR beta chain was carried out in a study of shared clonotypes between healthy human individuals (dated by TCRdb to 2020 to 2021). About the study as a whole: A couple of women and a few men aged 18 to 49 years were included in the cohort. Blood TCR repertoires of about 5 healthy adults were deeply sequenced to estimate repertoire size and the extent of clonotype sharing between individuals. For each donor, three plates each were used for CD4 naive and CD4 memory, two plates were used for CD8 naive, and one plate was used for CD8 memory. Per donor, leukapheresis produced somewhere between about 0.9 and 10 billion PBMCs. To increase sequencing depth and limit assay-specific biases, TCR repertoire library preparation and sequencing were carried out by different laboratories using diverse techniques.

From its cysteine to its phenylalanine, the CDR3 spans 13 amino acids. Just CDR3 DNA is preserved here, 39 bases in frame from base 1. CDR1 and CDR2, looked up from the germline V gene, are SNHLY and FYNNEI. Trimming at the junction amounts to 7 bases on V and 7 bases on J, and the germline ends lie 17 bases apart. The donors were healthy, HIV-negative adults with no recently reported acute infections or vaccinations. Every donor was a Caucasian adult living in Nashville, Tennessee, USA. CD4+ T cells were enriched by magnetic negative selection, after which naive cells were positively selected on CD45RA and the negative fraction was taken as the memory subset. After blood collection by leukapheresis, PBMCs were isolated using Ficoll-Histopaque density gradient centrifugation and then cryopreserved in the vapor phase of liquid nitrogen. Purity and quantity of every magnetically sorted T cell population were checked by analytical flow cytometry. From each sorted fraction, genomic DNA was isolated and quantified by UV absorbance on a Nanodrop 2000c.

Notes on this clone: The antigen this receptor binds is unknown. The sample holds no much larger clone one base away, and base qualities are not on file.

Results and caveats for the whole study, not just this receptor: Pairwise subsampling indicated that sequencing depth was expected to affect the degree of clonotype sharing among donors. Because the study included only a small number of donors, the genetic and exposure-history diversity represented was limited. Sampling was restricted to blood, and TCR repertoires in tissue are likely to differ from TCR repertoires in blood. Larger estimated clonotype richness was generally found for naive subsets than for memory subsets. Even with the large sequencing depth, rarefaction of the sorted-subset datasets indicated that sequencing was incomplete. Higher generation probabilities were observed for clonotypes shared by all four sorted-subset donors than for non-shared clonotypes. Across a few donors, approximately 5% of naive CD4, 3% to 3.5% of naive CD8, about 2.3% of memory CD4, and roughly 0.4% of memory CD8 clonotypes were shared.

Using the deep immunoSEQ assay, TCR CDR3 regions were amplified from genomic DNA by multiplex PCR. Extracted genomic DNA from each cell subset was spread evenly across all wells of several immunoSEQ 96-well plates, with each plate serving as a replicate. Each replicate PCR for sorted subsets received roughly 0.2 ug genomic DNA, equal to 30,000 or so T cell genomes. The purified libraries were quantified using a Qubit 3.0 fluorometer, sized with a Bioanalyzer 2100, and then quantified again using the KAPA Library Quantification kit. A separate single-read 150-cycle Illumina NextSeq 550 flow cell was used to sequence each immunoSEQ 96-well plate. Turning to the authors' computational methods: Because only junctional sequences without quality scores were contained in the immunoSEQ output, filtering matching that applied to full-length reads could not be performed. Sequences were annotated with PyIR, a Python wrapper for IgBLAST v1.9, and V/J genes and CDR3 were assigned using IMGT germline references. Reads with weak V/J assignments (E-value above 1e-6), missing CDR3, stop codons, out-of-frame junctions, or ambiguous translated residues were removed. V3J clonotypes were defined by identical inferred V gene, J gene, and CDR3 amino acid sequence. To compute the percentage overlap between repertoires, the number of shared unique clonotypes was divided by the size of the smaller repertoire. Richness of each repertoire was evaluated using RTK rarefaction, the Chao1 estimator, and Recon v2.1 estimates of unobserved clonotypes. Generation probabilities were computed with OLGA for all TCRbeta clonotypes obtained by the gDNA method from a few donors. TCRdb carries this immuneACCESS record with in-frame sequences only. Its versions omit some clonotypes, under half of them owing to an unresolved V gene in the studies checked, with the rest unexplained. That table furnishes V, J and clone size, whereas the DNA furnished D and trimming. Recorded for this sample are around 2.3 million clones; nearly 97% of them occurred a single time. The top ten clones comprise roughly 0.13% of the sample.

What was sequenced was naive CD4+ T cells sorted from blood. Taken with the paper, the label for cell subset or site translates to: CD45RA+ positively selected. The chain couples TRBV2 to TRBJ2-7; the best D guess is TRBD2, with 6 bases matching. The TCR comes from a man aged 18 to 35 in good health. The encoded CDR3 is CASTPFSGLEQYF. DNA sequence: TGTGCCAGCACCCCGTTTAGCGGCTTAGAGCAGTACTTC. The variable domain in full, with residues beyond the CDR3 obtained from the reference TRBV2 and TRBJ2-7 genes, is EPEVTQTPSHQVTQMGQEVILRCVPISNHLYFYWYRQILGQKVEFLVSFYNNEISEKSEIFDDQFSVERPDGSNFTLKIRSTKLEDSAMYFCASTPFSGLEQYFGPGTRLTVT.